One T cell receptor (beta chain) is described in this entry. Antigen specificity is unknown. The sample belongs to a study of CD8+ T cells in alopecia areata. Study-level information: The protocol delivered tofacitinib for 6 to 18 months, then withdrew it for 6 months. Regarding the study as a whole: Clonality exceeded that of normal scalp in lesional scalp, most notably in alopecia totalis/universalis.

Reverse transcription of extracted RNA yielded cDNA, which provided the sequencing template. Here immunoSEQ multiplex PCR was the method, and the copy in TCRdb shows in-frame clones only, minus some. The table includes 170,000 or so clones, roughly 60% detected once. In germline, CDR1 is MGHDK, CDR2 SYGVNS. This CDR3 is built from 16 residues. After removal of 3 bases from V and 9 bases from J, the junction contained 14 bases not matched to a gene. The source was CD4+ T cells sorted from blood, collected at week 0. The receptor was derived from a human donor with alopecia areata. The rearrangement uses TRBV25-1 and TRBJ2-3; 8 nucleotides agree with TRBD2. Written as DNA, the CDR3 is TGTGCCAGCAGTGACGTGGACAGAAACATAGCGGGGACGCAGTATTTT. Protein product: CASSDVDRNIAGTQYF.